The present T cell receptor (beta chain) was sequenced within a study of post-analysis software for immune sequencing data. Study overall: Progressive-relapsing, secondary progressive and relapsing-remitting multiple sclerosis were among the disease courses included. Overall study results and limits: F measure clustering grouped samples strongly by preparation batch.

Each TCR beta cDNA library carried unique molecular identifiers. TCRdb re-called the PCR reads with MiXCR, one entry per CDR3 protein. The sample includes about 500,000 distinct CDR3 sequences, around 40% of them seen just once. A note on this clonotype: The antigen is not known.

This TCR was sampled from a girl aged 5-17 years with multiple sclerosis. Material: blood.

The CDR3 loop reads CASSQDGRTGSYGYTF. The CDR3 DNA reads TGTGCCAGCAGCCAAGATGGCCGGACAGGGAGCTATGGCTACACCTTC. This chain uses TRBV4-2 with TRBJ1-2; 8 nucleotides line up with TRBD1. Germline V gives CDR1 LGHNA, CDR2 YNFKEQ. This CDR3 spans 16 amino acids. After removal of 0 bases from V and 4 bases from J, the junction contained 7 bases not matched to a gene.